This T cell receptor beta chain was identified in a study of blood T cells in healthy people across ages (dated by TCRdb to between 2015 and 2016). Looking at the study overall: In model experiments, roughly one uniquely barcoded TCR beta cDNA molecule per two T cells was captured by template switching. Age-related changes in TCR beta repertoire diversity were measured in the study by deep sequencing normalized with unique cDNA molecular identifiers. Donors were grouped into four age groups: young (average 16 years), middle-aged (39), aged (about 59) and long-lived (approximately 81). Two additional independent replicas of 1 million unique cDNA reads from the same blood draw were analyzed for two donors (one aged 18 to 30 and one aged 80 or older). To avoid experimental bias, donors of different ages were randomly spread across the sequencing lanes. Paper-wide results and their limitations: The percentage of naive T cells measured by flow cytometry correlated strongly with observed TCR beta diversity. Observed TCR beta diversity per million T cells fell roughly linearly with age, and a significant reduction was already apparent by age roughly 40. Donor CMV infection status was unknown, potentially confounding age-related changes in expanded clonotypes. Total diversity estimates from one million sequenced T cells were considered lower bounds and underestimates. The long-lived group showed more naive CD4+ T cells, fewer expanded clones and increased TCR diversity than the aged group, suggesting age selection. Conclusive comparison of naive and antigen-experienced compartments was prevented by the profiling of bulk unsorted PBMCs.

The receptor library was made with 5' RACE. TCRdb lists the instrument as Illumina HiSeq 2500. The second PCR ran for about 6 to 12 cycles and used a J-beta primer mix along with a sample-barcoded 5' primer. Each TCR beta cDNA molecule received a unique molecular identifier from a template-switch 5' adaptor carrying 12 random nucleotides. At least 2.5 million CDR3-containing paired-end reads were obtained from each sample. First-strand cDNA was synthesized from all RNA with the Mint cDNA synthesis kit, primed by a TRBC-specific oligonucleotide. Following uracil-DNA glycosylase treatment, all cDNA underwent a first 18-cycle PCR with the universal primers M1SS and BC2_uni_R. As for how the authors treated the data: For normalization, 1 million high-quality reads, each with a distinct molecular identifier, were randomly selected from each sample. Instead of being binned into consensus sequences, reads that shared molecular identifiers were thrown out. MiTCR, with a Q25 quality threshold and the strictest error-elimination algorithm, was used for CDR3 identification, clonotype clustering and error correction. Lower-bound total TCR beta diversity was estimated with a nonparametric unseen species model using Euler transformation. Using fastp trimming at Q25 and MiXCR clonotype assembly, TCRdb reanalyzed the public sequencing data and kept in-frame beta chains. Identical CDR3 protein sequences are pooled into one entry, listed with their most common genes and DNA. For this entry, the V and J calls and clone size follow TCRdb and not the study's own pipeline. The sample data list some 900,000 distinct CDR3 sequences, and around 46% of these were observed just once. The ten largest clonotypes hold roughly 13% of the sample.

The donors were roughly 38 Caucasian individuals from Russia, aged 6 to 90 years, who were systemically healthy. About 9.8 milliliters of peripheral blood were drawn from each donor into EDTA-treated Vacutainer tubes. Ficoll-Paque density-gradient centrifugation was used to isolate PBMCs, with at least 7 million obtained per sample. Total RNA was extracted from PBMCs with Trizol reagent, with at least 5.5 micrograms obtained per sample. For every donor, flow cytometry on a PBMC aliquot measured the percentage of naive CD45RAhigh/CD27high T cells. Measured from the cysteine to the phenylalanine, the CDR3 is 12 residues long. The sequence is cut down to CDR3 DNA, 36 bases in frame from base 1. From the germline V gene (reference sequence), CDR1 is DFQATT and CDR2 is SNEGSKA. Comments on this clonotype: Its antigen remains undetermined. A junction end diverges from the germline sequence, so it may reflect a read error.

This chain joins TRBV20-1 to TRBJ2-3; there is no confident call for the D gene. Input material: blood. This receptor was obtained from a man younger than 40 in good health. CDR3 protein: CNANSGADTQYF. The sequenced DNA: TGCAATGCTAACTCCGGAGCCGATACGCAGTATTTT.